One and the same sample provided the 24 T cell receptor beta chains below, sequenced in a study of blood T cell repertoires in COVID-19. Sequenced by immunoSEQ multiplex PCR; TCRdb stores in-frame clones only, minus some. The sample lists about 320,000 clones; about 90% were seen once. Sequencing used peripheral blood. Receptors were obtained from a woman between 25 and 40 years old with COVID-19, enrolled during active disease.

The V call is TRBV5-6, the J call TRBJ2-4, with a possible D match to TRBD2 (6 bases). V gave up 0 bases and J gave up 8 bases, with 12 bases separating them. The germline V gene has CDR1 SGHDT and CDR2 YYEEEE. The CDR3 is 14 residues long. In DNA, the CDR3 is TGTGCCAGCAGCTTGGCTAGCGCGGGGTACATTCAGTACTTC. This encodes CASSLASAGYIQYF.

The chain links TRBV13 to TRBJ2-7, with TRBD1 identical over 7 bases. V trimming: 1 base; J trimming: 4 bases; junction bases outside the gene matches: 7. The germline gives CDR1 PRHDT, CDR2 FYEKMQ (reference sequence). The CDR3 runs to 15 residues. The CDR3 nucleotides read TGTGCCAGCAGCTTAGAAGGGGGCCCCCTTTACGAGCAGTACTTC. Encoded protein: CASSLEGGPLYEQYF.

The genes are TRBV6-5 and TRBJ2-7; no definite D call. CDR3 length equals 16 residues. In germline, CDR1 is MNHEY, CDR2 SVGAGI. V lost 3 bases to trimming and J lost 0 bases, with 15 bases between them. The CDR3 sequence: CASSYGRGTSSYEQYF. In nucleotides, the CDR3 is TGTGCCAGCAGTTATGGCCGCGGCACGAGCTCCTACGAGCAGTACTTC.

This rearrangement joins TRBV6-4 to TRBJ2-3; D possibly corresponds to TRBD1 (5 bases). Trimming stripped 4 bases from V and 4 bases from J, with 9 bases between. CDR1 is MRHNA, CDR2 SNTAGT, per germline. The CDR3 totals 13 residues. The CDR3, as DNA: TGTGCCAGCAGTGCCCCAGGGTCAGATACGCAGTATTTT. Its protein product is CASSAPGSDTQYF.

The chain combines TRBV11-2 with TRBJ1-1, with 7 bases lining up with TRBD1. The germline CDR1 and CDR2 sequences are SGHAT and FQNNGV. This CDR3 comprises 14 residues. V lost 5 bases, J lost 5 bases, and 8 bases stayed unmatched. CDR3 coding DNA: TGTGCCAGCAGCGTCGGGACAGATAGTACTGAAGCTTTCTTT. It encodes CASSVGTDSTEAFF.

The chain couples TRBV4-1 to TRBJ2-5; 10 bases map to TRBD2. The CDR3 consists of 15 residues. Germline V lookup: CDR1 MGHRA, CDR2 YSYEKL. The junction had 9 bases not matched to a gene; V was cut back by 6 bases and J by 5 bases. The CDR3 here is CASRQLAGGEETQYF. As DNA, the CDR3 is TGCGCCAGCAGACAGTTAGCGGGGGGCGAGGAGACCCAGTACTTC.

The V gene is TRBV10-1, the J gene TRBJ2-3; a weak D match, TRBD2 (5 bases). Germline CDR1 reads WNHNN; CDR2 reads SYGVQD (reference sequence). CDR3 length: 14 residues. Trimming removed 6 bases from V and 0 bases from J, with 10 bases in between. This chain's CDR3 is CASSQRHSTDTQYF. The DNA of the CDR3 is TGCGCCAGCAGCCAGCGGCATAGCACAGATACGCAGTATTTT.

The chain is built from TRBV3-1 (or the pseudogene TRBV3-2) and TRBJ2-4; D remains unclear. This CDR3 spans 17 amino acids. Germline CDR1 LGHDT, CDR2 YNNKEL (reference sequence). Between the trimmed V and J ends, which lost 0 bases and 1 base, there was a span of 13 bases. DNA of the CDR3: TGTGCCAGCAGCCAAGACGGAGCGAGGCACGCCAAAAACATTCAGTACTTC. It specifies CASSQDGARHAKNIQYF.

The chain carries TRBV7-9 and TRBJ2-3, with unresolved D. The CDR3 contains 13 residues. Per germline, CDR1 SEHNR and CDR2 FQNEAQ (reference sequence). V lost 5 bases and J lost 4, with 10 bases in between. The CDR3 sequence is CASSPSYADTQYF. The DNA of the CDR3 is TGTGCCAGCAGCCCCTCCTACGCAGATACGCAGTATTTT.

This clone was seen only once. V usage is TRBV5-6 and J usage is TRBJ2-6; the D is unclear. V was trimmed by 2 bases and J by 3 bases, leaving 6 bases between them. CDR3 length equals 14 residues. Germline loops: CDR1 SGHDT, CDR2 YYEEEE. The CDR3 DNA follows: TGTGCCAGCAGCTTTACGAGTGGGGCCAACGTCCTGACTTTC. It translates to CASSFTSGANVLTF.

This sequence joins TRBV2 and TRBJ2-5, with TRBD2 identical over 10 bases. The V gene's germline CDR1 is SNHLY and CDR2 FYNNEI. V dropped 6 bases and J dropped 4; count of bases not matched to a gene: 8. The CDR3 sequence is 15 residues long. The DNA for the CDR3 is TGTGCCAGCAGGGGACAAGCGGGGGGGCGAGAGACCCAGTACTTC. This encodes CASRGQAGGRETQYF.

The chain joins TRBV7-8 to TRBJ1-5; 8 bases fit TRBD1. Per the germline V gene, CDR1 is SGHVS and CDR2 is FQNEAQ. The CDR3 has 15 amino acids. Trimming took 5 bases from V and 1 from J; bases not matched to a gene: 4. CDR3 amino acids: CASSPRTGSNQPQHF. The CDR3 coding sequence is TGTGCCAGCAGCCCTCGGACAGGGAGCAATCAGCCCCAGCATTTT.

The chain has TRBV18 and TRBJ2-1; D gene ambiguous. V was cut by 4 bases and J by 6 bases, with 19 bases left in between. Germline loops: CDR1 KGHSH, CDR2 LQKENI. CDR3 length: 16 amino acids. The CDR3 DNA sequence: TGTGCCAGCTCACTCCAAACACTCACAGCAAGCAATGAGCAGTTCTTC. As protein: CASSLQTLTASNEQFF.

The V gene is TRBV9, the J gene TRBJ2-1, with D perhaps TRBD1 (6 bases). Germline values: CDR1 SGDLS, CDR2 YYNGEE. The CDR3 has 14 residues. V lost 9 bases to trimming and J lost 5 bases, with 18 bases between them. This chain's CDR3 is CANFRGGPNNEQFF. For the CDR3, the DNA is TGTGCCAACTTCCGTGGGGGCCCGAACAATGAGCAGTTCTTC.

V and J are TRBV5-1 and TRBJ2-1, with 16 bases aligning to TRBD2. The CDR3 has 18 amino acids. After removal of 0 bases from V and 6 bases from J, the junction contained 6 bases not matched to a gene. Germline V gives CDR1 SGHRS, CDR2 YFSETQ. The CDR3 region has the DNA TGCGCCAGCAGCTTGGCTAGGGGACTAGCGGGGGGGCTCAATGAGCAGTTCTTC. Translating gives CASSLARGLAGGLNEQFF.

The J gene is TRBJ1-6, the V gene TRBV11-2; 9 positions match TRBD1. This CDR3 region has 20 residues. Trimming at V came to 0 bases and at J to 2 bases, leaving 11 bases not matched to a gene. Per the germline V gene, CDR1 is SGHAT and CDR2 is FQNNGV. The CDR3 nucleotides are TGTGCCAGCAGCTTAGAGGGTGCGGGACAGGGAAGGCCCTATAATTCACCCCTCCACTTT. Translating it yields CASSLEGAGQGRPYNSPLHF.

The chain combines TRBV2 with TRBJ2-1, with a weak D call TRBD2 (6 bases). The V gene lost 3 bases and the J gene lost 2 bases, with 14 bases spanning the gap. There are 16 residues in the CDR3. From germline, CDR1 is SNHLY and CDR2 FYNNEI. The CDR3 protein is CASSDFGGFPYNEQFF. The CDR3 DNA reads TGTGCCAGCAGTGATTTCGGGGGATTTCCCTACAATGAGCAGTTCTTC.

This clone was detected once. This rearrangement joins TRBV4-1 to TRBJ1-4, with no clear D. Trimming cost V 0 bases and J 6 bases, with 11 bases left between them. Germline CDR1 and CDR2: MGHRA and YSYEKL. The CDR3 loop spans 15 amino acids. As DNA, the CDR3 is TGCGCCAGCAGCCAAGATCCTCGAGTGCATGAAAAACTGTTTTTT. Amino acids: CASSQDPRVHEKLFF.

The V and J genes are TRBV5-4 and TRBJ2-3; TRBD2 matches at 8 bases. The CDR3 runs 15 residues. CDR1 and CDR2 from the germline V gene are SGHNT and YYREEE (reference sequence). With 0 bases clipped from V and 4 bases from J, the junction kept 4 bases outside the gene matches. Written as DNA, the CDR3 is TGTGCCAGCAGCTTGGATCGGGGGGGGTCAGATACGCAGTATTTT. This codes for CASSLDRGGSDTQYF.

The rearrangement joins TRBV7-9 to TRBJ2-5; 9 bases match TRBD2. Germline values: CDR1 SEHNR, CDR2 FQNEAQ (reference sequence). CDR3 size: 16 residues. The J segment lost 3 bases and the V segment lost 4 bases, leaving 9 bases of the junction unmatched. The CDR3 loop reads CASSSQQRGAKETQYF. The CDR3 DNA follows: TGTGCCAGCAGCTCCCAGCAGCGGGGGGCCAAAGAGACCCAGTACTTC.

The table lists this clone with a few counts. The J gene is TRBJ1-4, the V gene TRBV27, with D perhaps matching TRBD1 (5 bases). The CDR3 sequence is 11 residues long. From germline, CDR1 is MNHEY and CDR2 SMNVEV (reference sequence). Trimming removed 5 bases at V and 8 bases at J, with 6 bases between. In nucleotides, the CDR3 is TGTGCCAGCAGTCGGGGGGAAAAACTGTTTTTT. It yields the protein CASSRGEKLFF. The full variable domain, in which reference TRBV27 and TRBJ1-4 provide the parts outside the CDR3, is EAQVTQNPRYLITVTGKKLTVTCSQNMNHEYMSWYRQDPGLGLRQIYYSMNVEVTDKGDVPEGYKVSRKEKRNFPLILESPSPNQTSLYFCASSRGEKLFFGSGTQLSVL.

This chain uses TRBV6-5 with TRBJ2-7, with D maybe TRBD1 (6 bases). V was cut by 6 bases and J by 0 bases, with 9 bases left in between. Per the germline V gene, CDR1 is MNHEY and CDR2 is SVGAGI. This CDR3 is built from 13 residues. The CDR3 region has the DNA TGTGCCAGCAGGGCGACAGGCTCCTACGAGCAGTACTTC. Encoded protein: CASRATGSYEQYF.

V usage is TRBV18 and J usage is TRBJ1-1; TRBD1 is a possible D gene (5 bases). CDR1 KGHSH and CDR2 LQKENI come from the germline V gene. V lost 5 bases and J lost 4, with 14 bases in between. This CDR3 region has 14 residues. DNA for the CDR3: TGTGCCAGCTCATCGGGACTCAGCGGCACTGAAGCTTTCTTT. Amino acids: CASSSGLSGTEAFF.

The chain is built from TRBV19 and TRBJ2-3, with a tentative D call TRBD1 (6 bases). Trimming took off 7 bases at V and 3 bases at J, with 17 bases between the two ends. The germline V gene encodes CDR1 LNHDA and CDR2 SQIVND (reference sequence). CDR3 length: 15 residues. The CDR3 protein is CASTHQGSLTDTQYF. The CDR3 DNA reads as TGTGCCAGTACCCATCAGGGGTCCCTAACAGATACGCAGTATTTT.